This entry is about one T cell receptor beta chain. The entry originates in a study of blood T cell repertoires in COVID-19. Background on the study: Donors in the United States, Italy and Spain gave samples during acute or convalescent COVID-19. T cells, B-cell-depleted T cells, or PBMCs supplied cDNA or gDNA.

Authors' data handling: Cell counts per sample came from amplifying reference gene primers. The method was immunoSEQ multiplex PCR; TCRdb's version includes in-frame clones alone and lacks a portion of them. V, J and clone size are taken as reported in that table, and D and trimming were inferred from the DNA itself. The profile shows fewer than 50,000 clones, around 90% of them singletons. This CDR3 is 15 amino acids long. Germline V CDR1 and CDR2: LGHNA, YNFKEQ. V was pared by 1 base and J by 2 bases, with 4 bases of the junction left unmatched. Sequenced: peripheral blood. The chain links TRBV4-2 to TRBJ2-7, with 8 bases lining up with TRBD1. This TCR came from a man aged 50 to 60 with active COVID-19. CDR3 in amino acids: CASSQGPDRAYEQYF. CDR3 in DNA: TGTGCCAGCAGCCAAGGACCGGACAGGGCCTACGAGCAGTACTTC.